A single sample is the source of the 9 T cell receptor beta chains below, sequenced in a study of early T cells in non-severe SARS-CoV-2 infection. TCRdb re-called the 5' RACE reads through MiXCR, storing one row per CDR3 protein. The top ten hold approximately 4% of the sample, which has fewer than 55,000 distinct CDR3 sequences, about 9.7% seen once. Sequenced material: whole blood. The receptor source for this set is an adult who was a healthcare worker with PCR-confirmed SARS-CoV-2 infection or an uninfected control (not recorded which).

This clonotype was detected ten times or more. The V call is TRBV29-1, the J call TRBJ2-3, with unresolved D. Germline CDR1 and CDR2: SQVTM and ANQGSEA. The CDR3 runs to 13 residues. With 4 bases removed from V and 1 base from J, the gap between germline ends came to 9 bases. CDR3: CSVAGMGTDTQYF. In DNA, the CDR3 is TGCAGCGTTGCTGGGATGGGCACAGATACGCAGTATTTT.

This clonotype was seen many times. The V call is TRBV5-1, the J call TRBJ2-1; TRBD2 matches 8 bases. Per germline, CDR1 SGHRS and CDR2 YFSETQ. Germline trimming cut 3 bases from V and 3 bases from J; bases unmatched to any gene: 11. CDR3 size: 17 residues. CDR3 amino acids: CASSYRPGGSLYNEQFF. CDR3 nucleotide sequence: TGCGCCAGCAGCTATCGCCCGGGGGGGAGTCTCTACAATGAGCAGTTCTTC.

This clonotype was found many times. The V call is TRBV27, the J call TRBJ1-5; no firm D call. Per germline, CDR1 MNHEY and CDR2 SMNVEV (reference sequence). The CDR3 contains 15 residues. V lost 2 bases and J lost 0, with 8 bases in between. CDR3 coding DNA: TGTGCCAGCAGTTTAAGATCTTATAGCAATCAGCCCCAGCATTTT. Translation: CASSLRSYSNQPQHF.

There are many counts of this clonotype. The chain has TRBV12-3 or TRBV12-4 and TRBJ2-5, with TRBD1 matching over 7 bases. Unmatched junction bases numbered 5, after V lost 4 bases and J lost 0 bases. The CDR3 is 15 amino acids. CDR3 coding DNA: TGTGCCAGCAGTTCCGGGACAGCCCACCAAGAGACCCAGTACTTC. Translation: CASSSGTAHQETQYF.

This clonotype was seen repeatedly, ten times or more. The chain recombines TRBV24-1 with TRBJ2-7; no clear D. There are 13 residues in the CDR3. Trimming pared 6 bases from V and 2 bases from J, leaving 10 bases between. CDR1 and CDR2 from the germline V gene are KGHDR and SFDVKD. CDR3 sequence: CATSSTSTYEQYF. The CDR3 bases are TGTGCCACCAGTTCAACCAGTACCTACGAGCAGTACTTC.

In this sample, this clonotype turned up many times. V usage is TRBV10-3 and J usage is TRBJ2-1, with unresolved D. CDR1 ENHRY and CDR2 SYGVKD come from the germline V gene. This CDR3 is 13 amino acids long. V was pared by 6 bases and J by 6 bases, with 12 bases between. The CDR3 region has the DNA TGTGCCATCAGGGAAGCCCAGCGCAATGAGCAGTTCTTC. This codes for CAIREAQRNEQFF.

This clonotype was observed at least ten times. The chain is built from TRBV6-2 or TRBV6-3 and TRBJ2-7; 10 bases align to TRBD1. Germline-derived CDR1 and CDR2 are MNHEY and SVGEGT. Trimming took 6 bases from V and 5 from J; bases not matched to a gene: 10. This CDR3 is 15 amino acids long. CDR3 region: CASSPLTGGKDEQYF. CDR3 DNA: TGTGCCAGCAGCCCCTTGACAGGGGGCAAGGACGAGCAGTACTTC.

This clonotype appeared a few times. The genes are TRBV28 and TRBJ2-1, with D perhaps matching TRBD2 (6 bases). The germline gives CDR1 MDHEN, CDR2 SYDVKM. The CDR3 sequence is 16 residues long. V lost 6 bases to trimming and J lost 0 bases, with 15 bases between them. The CDR3 DNA reads as TGTGCCAGCAGCCACCAAGGGGACTCCTCCTACAATGAGCAGTTCTTC. Encoded protein: CASSHQGDSSYNEQFF.

The table lists this clonotype with many counts. The chain combines TRBV7-2 with TRBJ2-7; 7 bases are a match to TRBD2. Germline V gene lookup returns CDR1 SGHTA and CDR2 FQGNSA. This CDR3 comprises 16 residues. Germline trimming cut 5 bases from V and 2 bases from J; bases unmatched to any gene: 12. CDR3 sequence reads: CASSPRVSSGPYEQYF. In DNA form, the CDR3 reads TGTGCCAGCAGCCCCCGGGTTTCTAGCGGCCCCTACGAGCAGTACTTC.